The T cell receptor beta chain described here comes from a study of T-cell memory formation after mild COVID-19. About the study: Each donor largely had its own TCR clusters.

CDR1 is MGHRA and CDR2 is YSYEKL in the germline V gene. V gave up 4 bases and J gave up 9 bases, with 16 bases separating them. This CDR3 spans 14 amino acids. TCRdb recomputed calls from the 5' RACE reads with MiXCR, one row per CDR3 protein. The sample lists 55,000 to 75,000 distinct CDR3 sequences, about a quarter occurring once. In this sample, this clonotype turned up a few times. The rearrangement links TRBV4-1 to TRBJ2-1; a weak D match, TRBD1 (6 bases). This TCR came from a man between 18 and 29 years old who had mild COVID-19 (a few samples of this study predate the infection). Cell type and time point are not known. Sequencing used PBMCs or a T cell subset sorted from them (not recorded which). The CDR3 region has the DNA TGCGCCAGCAGCCCTGTCAACGCAGGGGCTGAGCAGTTCTTC. As protein: CASSPVNAGAEQFF.